This T cell receptor beta chain was sequenced in a study of Graves' ophthalmopathy and Graves' hyperthyroidism. In this cohort, patients with other autoimmune diseases, uncontrolled infections, pregnancy or lactation were excluded. Germline-derived CDR1 and CDR2 are SQVTM and ANQGSEA. The CDR3 is 13 amino acids. TCR beta CDR3 regions were amplified from RNA transcripts. First-round RT-PCR used HTBI primers; second-round multiplex PCR followed. TCRdb reprocessed the multiplex PCR reads with MiXCR, giving one entry per CDR3 protein. The sample shows over a million distinct CDR3 sequences, about two fifths of them seen only once.

The receptor's source is an adult man with Graves' hyperthyroidism. The sample comprised peripheral blood or thyroid tissue (not recorded which). The V call is TRBV29-1, the J call TRBJ1-1, with 12 bases matching TRBD1. The CDR3 DNA reads as TGCGTCGGGGACAGGGGGCTGGGCACTGAAGCTTTCTTT. This sequence encodes CVGDRGLGTEAFF.